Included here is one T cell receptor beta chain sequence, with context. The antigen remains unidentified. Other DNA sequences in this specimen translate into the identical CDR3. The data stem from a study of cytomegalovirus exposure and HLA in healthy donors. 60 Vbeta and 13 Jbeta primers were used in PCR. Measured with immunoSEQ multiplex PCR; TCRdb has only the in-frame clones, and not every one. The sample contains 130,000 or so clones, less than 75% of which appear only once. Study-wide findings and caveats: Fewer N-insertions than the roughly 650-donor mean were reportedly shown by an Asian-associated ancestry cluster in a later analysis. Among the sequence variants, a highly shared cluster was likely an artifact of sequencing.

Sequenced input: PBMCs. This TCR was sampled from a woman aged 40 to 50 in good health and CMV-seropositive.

The CDR3 DNA reads TGTGCCAGCTCACCAGGGCTTAATGAAAAACTGTTTTTT. This encodes CASSPGLNEKLFF. The chain uses TRBV18 and TRBJ1-4; the D is unclear. The germline gives CDR1 KGHSH, CDR2 LQKENI. V lost 2 bases to trimming and J lost 4 bases, with 5 bases between them. The CDR3 consists of 13 residues.